This T cell receptor (beta chain) originates from a study of cytomegalovirus exposure and HLA in healthy donors. Study outcomes and limitations: Available immune exposure information was restricted to CMV serostatus only. A later look showed TCR association rates differing by HLA locus, highest for DRB1 and lowest for HLA-C. TCR beta V segments were, for the most part, productive about 87% or about 30% of the time in an earlier analysis.

V shed 3 bases and J 6 bases; nucleotides not matched to a gene: 4. The CDR3 totals 15 residues. Germline CDR1 and CDR2: LNHDA and SQIVND (reference sequence). In regard to this clone: Its antigen is unknown.

PCR amplification relied on 60 Vbeta primers (plus 13 Jbeta primers). The repertoire was sequenced with immunoSEQ multiplex PCR; TCRdb's copy has only in-frame clones and lacks some. The sample has about 130,000 clones, under 85% seen once. The V and J genes are TRBV19 and TRBJ1-5; 11 nucleotides line up with TRBD1. This TCR came from a woman aged 45-60 years in good health and CMV-seropositive. The sequenced sample consisted of PBMCs. CDR3: CASSMAGTGGQPQHF. CDR3 sequence (DNA): TGTGCCAGTAGTATGGCTGGGACAGGGGGTCAGCCCCAGCATTTT.